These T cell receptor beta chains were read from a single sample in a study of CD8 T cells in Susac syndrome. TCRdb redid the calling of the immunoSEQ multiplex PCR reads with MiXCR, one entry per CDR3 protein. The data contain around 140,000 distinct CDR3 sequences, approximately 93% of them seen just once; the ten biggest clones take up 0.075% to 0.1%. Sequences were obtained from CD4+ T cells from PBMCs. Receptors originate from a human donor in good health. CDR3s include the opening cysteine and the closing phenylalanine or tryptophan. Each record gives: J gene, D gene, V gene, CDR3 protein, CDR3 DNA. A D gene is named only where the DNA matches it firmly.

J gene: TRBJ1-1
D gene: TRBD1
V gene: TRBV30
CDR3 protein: CAWSRQGFGEAFF
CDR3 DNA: TGTGCCTGGAGCCGACAGGGGTTCGGTGAAGCTTTCTTT

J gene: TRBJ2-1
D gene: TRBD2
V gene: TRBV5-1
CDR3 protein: CASSLDGTSVYNEQFF
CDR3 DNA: TGCGCCAGCAGCTTGGATGGGACTAGCGTCTACAATGAGCAGTTCTTC

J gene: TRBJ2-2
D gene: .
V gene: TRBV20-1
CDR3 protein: CSARGLPATGELFF
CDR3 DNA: TGCAGTGCTAGAGGACTTCCGGCCACCGGGGAGCTGTTTTTT

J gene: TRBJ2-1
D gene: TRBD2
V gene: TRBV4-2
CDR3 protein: CASSNRLAGGPGKYNEQFF
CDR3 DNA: TGTGCCAGCAGCAACCGACTAGCGGGAGGGCCGGGAAAGTACAATGAGCAGTTCTTC

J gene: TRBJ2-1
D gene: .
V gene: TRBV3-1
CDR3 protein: CASSQDRGHRVGEQFF
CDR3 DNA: TGTGCCAGCAGCCAAGATCGGGGGCATAGGGTCGGTGAGCAGTTCTTC

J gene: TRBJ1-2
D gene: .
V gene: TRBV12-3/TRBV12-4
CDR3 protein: CASSLAYGYTF
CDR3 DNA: TGTGCCAGCAGTTTGGCCTATGGCTACACCTTC

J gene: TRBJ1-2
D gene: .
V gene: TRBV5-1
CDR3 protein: CASRLTSPYGYTF
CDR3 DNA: TGCGCCAGCAGGCTGACATCCCCGTATGGCTACACCTTC

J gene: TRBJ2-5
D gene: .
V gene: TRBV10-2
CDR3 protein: CASSEFGAQETQYF
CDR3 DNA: TGCGCCAGCAGTGAGTTTGGGGCCCAAGAGACCCAGTACTTC

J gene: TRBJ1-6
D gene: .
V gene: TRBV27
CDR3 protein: CASRGWDGHSPLHF
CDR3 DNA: TGTGCCAGCAGGGGATGGGACGGACATTCACCCCTCCACTTT

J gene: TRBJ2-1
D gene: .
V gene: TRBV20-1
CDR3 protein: CSGYVAVYNEQFF
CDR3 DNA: TGCAGTGGGTACGTGGCAGTTTACAATGAGCAGTTCTTC

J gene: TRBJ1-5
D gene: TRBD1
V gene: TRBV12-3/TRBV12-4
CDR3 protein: CASSLGRYRGRNQPQHF
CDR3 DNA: TGTGCCAGCAGTTTAGGGAGGTACAGGGGGAGGAATCAGCCCCAGCATTTT

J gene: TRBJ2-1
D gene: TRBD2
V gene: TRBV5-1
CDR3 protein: CASSRGLAGPNEQFF
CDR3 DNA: TGCGCCAGCAGCCGGGGACTAGCGGGGCCTAATGAGCAGTTCTTC

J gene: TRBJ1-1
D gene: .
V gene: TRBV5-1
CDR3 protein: CASSLAQAIMNTEAFF
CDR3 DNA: TGCGCCAGCAGCTTGGCCCAGGCTATCATGAACACTGAAGCTTTCTTT

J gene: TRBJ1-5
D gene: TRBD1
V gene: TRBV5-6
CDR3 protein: CASSLARGIGNQPQHF
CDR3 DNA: TGTGCCAGCAGCTTGGCCAGGGGGATTGGGAATCAGCCCCAGCATTTT